This T cell receptor beta chain emerged from a study of blood T cell repertoires in COVID-19. The wider study: Sample material is recorded as cDNA or gDNA derived from T cells, B-cell-depleted T cells, or PBMCs.

Original processing notes: Reference gene primers were amplified, and this amplification served to estimate nucleated cell counts. The assay was immunoSEQ multiplex PCR, and TCRdb's table has in-frame clones only and misses some. V and J calls and clone size come straight from that table; D and trimming were deduced from the DNA. The sample includes about 250,000 clones, 88% of them seen just once. Patients in Seattle were enrolled during active infection, then followed longitudinally. The germline V gene encodes CDR1 ENHRY and CDR2 SYGVKD. The V gene end was trimmed by 0 bases and the J gene end by 5 bases; junction bases not matched to a gene: 9. This CDR3 has 16 amino acids.

The chain recombines TRBV10-3 with TRBJ2-7; 8 nucleotides match TRBD2. Sequences were obtained from peripheral blood. The sequence derives from a woman aged 25-40 years with COVID-19, enrolled during active disease. This CDR3 is CAISESSWVAGNEQYF. For the CDR3, the DNA is TGTGCCATCAGTGAGTCCAGTTGGGTAGCGGGGAACGAGCAGTACTTC.